This TCR beta chain was sequenced in a study of CD8 T cells in Susac syndrome. Study-wide results and caveats: That the number of individuals in its TCR sequencing and HLA analysis was relatively small was acknowledged by the study.

Negative isolation yielded the CD8+ and CD4+ T cells, while FACS enriched the TEMRA cells. RNA totalling 0.5 to 1 ug underwent reverse transcription with random hexamers. TCRdb reprocessed the immunoSEQ multiplex PCR reads with MiXCR, giving one entry per CDR3 protein. The repertoire consists of tens of thousands of distinct CDR3 sequences, with 90% to 95% occurring once and the leading ten covering 0.26%. The CDR3 length is 16 residues. V dropped 0 bases and J dropped 7 bases, with 18 bases sitting between them. Germline V gene data show CDR1 as DFQATT and CDR2 as SNEGSKA (reference sequence). With respect to this clonotype: As yet, its antigen is unknown.

The sample taken for sequencing was CD8+ T cells from PBMCs. The sequence derives from a human donor in good health. The genes are TRBV20-1 and TRBJ1-4; D is unresolved. CDR3: CSARDDFLPPGEKLFF. CDR3 DNA: TGCAGTGCTAGAGACGACTTCTTACCTCCGGGTGAAAAACTGTTTTTT.